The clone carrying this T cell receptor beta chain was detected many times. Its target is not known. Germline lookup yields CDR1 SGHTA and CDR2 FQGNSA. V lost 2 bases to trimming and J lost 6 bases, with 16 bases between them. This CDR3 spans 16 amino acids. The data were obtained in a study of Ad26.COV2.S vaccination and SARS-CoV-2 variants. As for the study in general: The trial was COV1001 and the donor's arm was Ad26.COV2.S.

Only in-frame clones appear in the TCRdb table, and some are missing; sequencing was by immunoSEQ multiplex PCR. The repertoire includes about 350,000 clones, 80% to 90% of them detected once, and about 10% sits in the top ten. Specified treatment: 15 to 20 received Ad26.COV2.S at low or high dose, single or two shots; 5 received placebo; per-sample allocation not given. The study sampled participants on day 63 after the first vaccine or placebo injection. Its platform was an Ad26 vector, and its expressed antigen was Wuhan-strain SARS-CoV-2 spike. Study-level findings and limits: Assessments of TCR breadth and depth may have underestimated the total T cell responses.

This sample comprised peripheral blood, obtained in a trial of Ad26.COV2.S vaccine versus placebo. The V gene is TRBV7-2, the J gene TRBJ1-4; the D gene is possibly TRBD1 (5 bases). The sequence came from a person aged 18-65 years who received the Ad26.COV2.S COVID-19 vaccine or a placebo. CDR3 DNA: TGTGCCAGCAGCTTATCTGGCGGGGGAGATTATGAAAAACTGTTTTTT. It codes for CASSLSGGGDYEKLFF.